These 18 T cell receptor beta chains came from one sample sequenced in a study of blood T cells in healthy people across ages. Using a J-beta primer mix together with a sample-barcoded 5' primer, a second PCR was run for roughly 7 to 12 cycles. TCRdb re-derived calls from the 5' RACE reads in MiXCR, one entry per CDR3 protein. The sample has approximately 730,000 distinct CDR3 sequences, about 53% seen once. The sample consisted of blood. The origin of the receptors is an elderly man in good health.

The sample holds many counts of this clonotype. The rearrangement links TRBV24-1 to TRBJ2-1; perhaps D is TRBD1 or TRBD2 (6 bases each). Germline lookup yields CDR1 KGHDR and CDR2 SFDVKD. V lost 4 bases, J lost 0 bases, and 18 bases lay in between. CDR3 length equals 18 residues. The CDR3 bases are TGTGCCACCAGTGACCCAGGTGGGGGGCGGAACTCCTACAATGAGCAGTTCTTC. Translated, it gives CATSDPGGGRNSYNEQFF.

The chain links TRBV4-1 to TRBJ2-7; the match to TRBD1 covers 7 bases. Germline V gives CDR1 MGHRA, CDR2 YSYEKL. The CDR3 sequence is 12 residues long. With V trimmed by 1 base and J by 9 bases, 3 bases remained unmatched. CDR3 in amino acids: CASSQATGVQYF. CDR3 bases: TGCGCCAGCAGCCAAGCTACAGGGGTGCAGTACTTC.

The genes are TRBV9 and TRBJ2-1; D ambiguous. The germline V gene has CDR1 SGDLS and CDR2 YYNGEE. Trimming left V 0 bases short and J 5 bases short, with 15 bases between. The CDR3 consists of 16 residues. The CDR3 reads CASSVAFGQVDNEQFF. DNA for the CDR3: TGTGCCAGCAGCGTAGCGTTTGGTCAGGTAGACAATGAGCAGTTCTTC.

The chain combines TRBV20-1 with TRBJ2-3, with 8 bases fitting TRBD1. The CDR3 consists of 15 residues. The germline V gene has CDR1 DFQATT and CDR2 SNEGSKA (reference sequence). V trimming: 6 bases; J trimming: 2 bases; junction bases outside the gene matches: 10. The CDR3 here is CSAILRTGYTDTQYF. For the CDR3, the DNA is TGCAGTGCAATACTTAGGACAGGGTACACAGATACGCAGTATTTT.

This clonotype was observed a handful of times. The CDR3 DNA sequence: TGCAGTGCTGGCTCCCCTAGCGGGAGAAGGACCTACAATGAGCAGTACTTC. Translation gives CSAGSPSGRRTYNEQYF. V gene TRBV20-1 combines with J gene TRBJ2-1, with 10 bases fitting TRBD2. The J call may be faulty, since TRBJ2-7 better matches the DNA end. CDR1 and CDR2 (germline): DFQATT, SNEGSKA (reference sequence). The CDR3 covers 17 residues.

The chain combines TRBV5-6 with TRBJ1-2; D ambiguous. Germline CDR1 reads SGHDT; CDR2 reads YYEEEE. The CDR3 is 15 residues long. The V end was cut by 0 bases, the J end by 1 base, with 10 bases between. CDR3 in amino acids: CASSLVAQDNYGYTF. Here the CDR3 DNA reads TGTGCCAGCAGCTTGGTGGCGCAGGATAACTATGGCTACACCTTC.

The V gene is TRBV20-1, the J gene TRBJ2-3; 9 bases are a match to TRBD1. With 6 bases clipped from V and 0 bases from J, the junction kept 4 bases outside the gene matches. Germline loops: CDR1 DFQATT, CDR2 SNEGSKA (reference sequence). The CDR3 is 14 amino acids. This chain's CDR3 is CSAQGQGSTDTQYF. The CDR3 DNA sequence: TGCAGTGCCCAGGGACAGGGAAGCACAGATACGCAGTATTTT.

V usage is TRBV6-4 and J usage is TRBJ2-1, with 7 bases lining up with TRBD2. The CDR3 is 17 amino acids. Germline lookup yields CDR1 MRHNA and CDR2 SNTAGT. V dropped 2 bases and J dropped 8; count of bases not matched to a gene: 15. The CDR3 here is CASSDIAGVGIFHEQFF. CDR3 nucleotide sequence: TGTGCCAGCAGTGACATTGCGGGAGTAGGAATATTCCATGAGCAGTTCTTC.

The genes are TRBV28 and TRBJ2-3, with a possible D match to TRBD2 (5 bases). V lost 7 bases and J 8 bases, leaving 16 bases between the germline ends. The CDR3 length is 13 residues. Germline V CDR1 and CDR2: MDHEN, SYDVKM. The CDR3 DNA reads as TGTGCCAGCACCTCCGGCGGAGGACTTACGCAGTATTTT. Translated: CASTSGGGLTQYF.

The sample holds a few counts of this clonotype. The chain joins TRBV9 to TRBJ2-1, with D perhaps matching TRBD2 (7 bases). Germline assignment: CDR1 SGDLS and CDR2 YYNGEE. V lost 0 bases and J lost 9, with 22 bases in between. This CDR3 has 17 amino acids. In DNA form, the CDR3 reads TGTGCCAGCAGCGTAGGACCCCCCCGGGGGGCCGTTCCTGAGCAGTTCTTC. It yields the protein CASSVGPPRGAVPEQFF.

The rearrangement uses TRBV7-8 and TRBJ2-7; 7 positions agree with TRBD1. The V gene's germline CDR1 is SGHVS and CDR2 FQNEAQ. The V segment lost 2 bases and the J segment 2 bases; nucleotides outside the gene matches: 3. This CDR3 is 14 amino acids long. In DNA, the CDR3 is TGTGCCAGCAGCTTAATCCAGGGGGCCTACGAGCAGTACTTC. This sequence encodes CASSLIQGAYEQYF.

CDR3 bases: TGTGCCACCAGTGATGTACCCGGTGCGACTAGCGGGAGGCTGAATGAGCAGTTCTTC. Protein: CATSDVPGATSGRLNEQFF. The chain has TRBV24-1 and TRBJ2-1, with 13 bases identical to TRBD2. The CDR3 loop spans 19 amino acids. Per germline, CDR1 KGHDR and CDR2 SFDVKD. V was pared by 3 bases and J by 7 bases, with 14 bases of the junction left unmatched.

This rearrangement joins TRBV20-1 to TRBJ2-5; 13 bases are a match to TRBD2. CDR3 length: 12 residues. V lost 6 bases, J lost 11 bases, and 6 bases stayed unmatched. Germline V CDR1 and CDR2: DFQATT, SNEGSKA (reference sequence). CDR3 amino acids: CSATSGRGEQYF. CDR3 bases: TGCAGTGCCACTAGCGGGAGGGGGGAGCAGTACTTC.

The table lists this clonotype with a count of one. This rearrangement joins TRBV15 to TRBJ1-2; D possibly corresponds to TRBD1 (5 bases). The germline V gene has CDR1 LNHNV and CDR2 YYDKDF (reference sequence). This CDR3 has 16 residues. The ends were cut back, 3 bases at V and 4 bases at J, with 18 bases in the middle. In nucleotides, the CDR3 is TGTGCCACCAGCAGTGGGGGTAGCGGGGGTGGCTATGGCTACACCTTC. Translation: CATSSGGSGGGYGYTF.

The chain is built from TRBV7-9 and TRBJ2-4; 9 bases map to TRBD2. The DNA end lines up better with TRBJ2-7; the J call may be wrong. CDR1 and CDR2 from the germline V gene are SEHNR and FQNEAQ (reference sequence). This CDR3 spans 15 amino acids. As DNA, the CDR3 is TGTGCCAGCAGCTTATCGGCGGGAGGGACCTACGAGCAGTACTTC. Residues: CASSLSAGGTYEQYF.

This clonotype was seen only a few times. The chain employs TRBV6-1 and TRBJ2-1; 13 nucleotides agree with TRBD2. The CDR3 is 19 residues long. CDR1 is MNHNS and CDR2 is SASEGT in the germline V gene. The ends lost 6 bases at V and 4 bases at J; junction bases unmatched: 15. CDR3 amino acids: CASSSPGTSGMRLYNEQFF. CDR3 DNA: TGTGCCAGCAGCTCTCCGGGGACTAGCGGGATGAGGTTGTACAATGAGCAGTTCTTC.

The chain is built from TRBV24-1 and TRBJ2-5; D is possibly TRBD1 (6 bases). The assigned J gene may be wrong: the sequence end matches TRBJ2-7 better. The CDR3 length is 17 residues. Germline assignment: CDR1 KGHDR and CDR2 SFDVKD. CDR3 DNA sequence: TGTGCCACCAGTGATTCCCGGCAAGGGGGTTTCGGCGACGAGCAGTACTTC. This codes for CATSDSRQGGFGDEQYF.

A single count supports this clonotype. One base away lies a much larger clone, so this may be a sequencing read error. The chain employs TRBV9 and TRBJ1-5; 9 positions agree with TRBD1. V lost 3 bases, J lost 4 bases, and 2 bases stayed unmatched. Germline-derived CDR1 and CDR2 are SGDLS and YYNGEE. The CDR3 contains 14 residues. The CDR3 nucleotides read TGTGCCAGCAGCGAGGGGACAGGGAATCAGCCCCAGCATTTT. Protein: CASSEGTGNQPQHF.